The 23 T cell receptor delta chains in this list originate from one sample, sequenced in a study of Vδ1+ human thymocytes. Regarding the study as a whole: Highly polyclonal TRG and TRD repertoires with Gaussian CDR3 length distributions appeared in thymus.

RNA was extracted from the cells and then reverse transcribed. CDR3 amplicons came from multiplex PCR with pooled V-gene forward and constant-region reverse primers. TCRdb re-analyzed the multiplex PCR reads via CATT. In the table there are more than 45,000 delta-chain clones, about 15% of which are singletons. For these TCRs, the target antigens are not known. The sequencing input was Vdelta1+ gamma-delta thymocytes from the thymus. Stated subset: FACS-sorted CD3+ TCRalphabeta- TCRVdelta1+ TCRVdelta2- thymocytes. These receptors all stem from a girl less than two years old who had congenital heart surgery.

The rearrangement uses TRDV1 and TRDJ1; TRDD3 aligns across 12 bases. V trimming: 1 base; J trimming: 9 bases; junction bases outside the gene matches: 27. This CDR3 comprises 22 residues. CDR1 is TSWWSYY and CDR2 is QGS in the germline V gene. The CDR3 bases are TGTGCTCTTGGGGAACAACCCCGCATACCGACCCGGGCTGGGGGATACGGCGTTCAACTCATCTTT. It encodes CALGEQPRIPTRAGGYGVQLIF.

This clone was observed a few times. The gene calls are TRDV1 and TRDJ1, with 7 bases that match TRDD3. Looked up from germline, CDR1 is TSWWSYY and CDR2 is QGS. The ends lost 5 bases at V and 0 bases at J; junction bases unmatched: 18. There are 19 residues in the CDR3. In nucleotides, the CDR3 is TGTGCTCTTGGGCCGCTCTCCCCAATCGGGGGATTCTACACCGATAAACTCATCTTT. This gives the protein CALGPLSPIGGFYTDKLIF.

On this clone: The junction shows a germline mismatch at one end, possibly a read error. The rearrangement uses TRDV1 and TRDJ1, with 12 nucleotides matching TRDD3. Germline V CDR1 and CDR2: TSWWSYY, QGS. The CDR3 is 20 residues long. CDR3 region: CALGEPSRTGGYCVTGKLIF. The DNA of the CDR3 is TGTGCTCTTGGGGAACCTTCCCGGACTGGGGGATACTGTGTTACCGGTAAACTCATCTTT.

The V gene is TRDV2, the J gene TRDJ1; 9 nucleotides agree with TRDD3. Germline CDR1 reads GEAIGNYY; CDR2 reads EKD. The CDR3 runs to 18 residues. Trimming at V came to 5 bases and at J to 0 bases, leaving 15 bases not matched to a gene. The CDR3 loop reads CACGTTQVLGEDTDKLIF. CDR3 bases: TGTGCCTGTGGCACGACCCAGGTACTGGGGGAAGACACCGATAAACTCATCTTT.

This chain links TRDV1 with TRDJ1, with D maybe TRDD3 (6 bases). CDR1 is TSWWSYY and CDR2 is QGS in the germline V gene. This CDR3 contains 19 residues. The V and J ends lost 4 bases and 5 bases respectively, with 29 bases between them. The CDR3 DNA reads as TGTGCTCTTGGGGGAACCCTACCCCGAGGGATAACGACCTATGATAAACTCATCTTT. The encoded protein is CALGGTLPRGITTYDKLIF.

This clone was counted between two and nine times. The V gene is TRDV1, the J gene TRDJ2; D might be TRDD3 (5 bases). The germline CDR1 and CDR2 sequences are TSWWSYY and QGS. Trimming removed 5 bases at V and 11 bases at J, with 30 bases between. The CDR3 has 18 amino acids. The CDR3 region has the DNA TGTGCTCTTGGGATACACCCTGTTTGGCCGGGGGCGTCACACCAACTCTTCTTT. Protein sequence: CALGIHPVWPGASHQLFF.

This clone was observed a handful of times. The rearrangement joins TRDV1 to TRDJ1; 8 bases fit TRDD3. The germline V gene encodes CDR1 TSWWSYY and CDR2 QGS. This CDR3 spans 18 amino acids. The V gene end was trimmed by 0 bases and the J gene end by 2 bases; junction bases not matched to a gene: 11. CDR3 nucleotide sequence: TGTGCTCTTGGGGAACTGGTTACGGCCTGGGGGACTACCGATAAACTCATCTTT. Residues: CALGELVTAWGTTDKLIF.

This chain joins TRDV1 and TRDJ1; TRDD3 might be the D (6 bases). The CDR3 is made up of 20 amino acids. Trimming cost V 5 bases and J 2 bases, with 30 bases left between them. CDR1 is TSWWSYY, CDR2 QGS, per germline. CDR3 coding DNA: TGTGCTCTTGGGCCTCCCCCCCATCGGGATATGCTTGTTTGGACCGATAAACTCATCTTT. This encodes CALGPPPHRDMLVWTDKLIF.

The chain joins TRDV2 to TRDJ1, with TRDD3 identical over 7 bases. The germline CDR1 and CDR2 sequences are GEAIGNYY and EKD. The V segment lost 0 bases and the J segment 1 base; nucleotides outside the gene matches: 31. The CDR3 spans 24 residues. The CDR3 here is CACDTGSVLGLYLGGQNATDKLIF. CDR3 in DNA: TGTGCCTGTGACACCGGGTCGGTACTGGGTCTATATCTGGGGGGCCAAAATGCCACCGATAAACTCATCTTT.

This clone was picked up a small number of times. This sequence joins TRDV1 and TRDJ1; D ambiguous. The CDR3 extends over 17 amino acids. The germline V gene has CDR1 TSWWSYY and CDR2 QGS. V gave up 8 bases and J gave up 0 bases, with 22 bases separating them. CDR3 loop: CALKAAELPEYTDKLIF. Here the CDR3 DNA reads TGTGCTCTTAAAGCGGCGGAGCTGCCCGAGTACACCGATAAACTCATCTTT.

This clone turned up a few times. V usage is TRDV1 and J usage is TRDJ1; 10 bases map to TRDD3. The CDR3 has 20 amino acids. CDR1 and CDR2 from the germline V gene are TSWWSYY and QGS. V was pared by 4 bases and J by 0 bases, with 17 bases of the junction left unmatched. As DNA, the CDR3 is TGTGCTCTTGGGGCTACTTCCTCTCGTACTGGGGGATTGTACACCGATAAACTCATCTTT. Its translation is CALGATSSRTGGLYTDKLIF.

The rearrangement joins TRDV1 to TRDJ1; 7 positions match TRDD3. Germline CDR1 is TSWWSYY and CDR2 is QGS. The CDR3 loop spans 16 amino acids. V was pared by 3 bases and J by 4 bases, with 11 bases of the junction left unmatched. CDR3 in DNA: TGTGCTCTTGGGGATTGTAGGGGGGATCCAAACGATAAACTCATCTTT. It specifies CALGDCRGDPNDKLIF.

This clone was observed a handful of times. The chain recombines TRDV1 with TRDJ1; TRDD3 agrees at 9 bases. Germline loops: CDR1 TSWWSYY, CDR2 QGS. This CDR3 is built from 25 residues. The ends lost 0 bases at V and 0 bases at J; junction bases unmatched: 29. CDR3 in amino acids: CALGELRSLLLSSTGGATYTDKLIF. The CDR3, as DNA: TGTGCTCTTGGGGAACTACGGTCCCTACTCCTTTCTTCTACTGGGGGAGCTACGTACACCGATAAACTCATCTTT.

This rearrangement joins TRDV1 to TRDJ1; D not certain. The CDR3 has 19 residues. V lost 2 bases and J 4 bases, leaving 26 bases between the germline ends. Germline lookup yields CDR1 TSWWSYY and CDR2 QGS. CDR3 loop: CALGELQSNYLEKCDKLIF. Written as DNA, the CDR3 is TGTGCTCTTGGGGAATTACAGTCCAACTACTTAGAAAAGTGCGATAAACTCATCTTT.

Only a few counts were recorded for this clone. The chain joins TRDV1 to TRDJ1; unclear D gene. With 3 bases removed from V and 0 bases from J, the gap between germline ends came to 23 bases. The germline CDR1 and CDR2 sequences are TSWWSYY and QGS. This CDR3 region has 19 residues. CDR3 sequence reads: CALGDSTAKAEGYTDKLIF. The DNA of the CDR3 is TGTGCTCTTGGGGATTCTACGGCTAAGGCCGAGGGTTACACCGATAAACTCATCTTT.

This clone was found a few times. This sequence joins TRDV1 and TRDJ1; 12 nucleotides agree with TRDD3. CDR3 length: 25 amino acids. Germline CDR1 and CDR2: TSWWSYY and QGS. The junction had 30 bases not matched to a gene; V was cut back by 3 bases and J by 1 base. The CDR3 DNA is TGTGCTCTTGGGGAGCTTTCCTTGCAGGGAGGCTGGGGGATACGCCCAGTTGTGGGCACCGATAAACTCATCTTT. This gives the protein CALGELSLQGGWGIRPVVGTDKLIF.

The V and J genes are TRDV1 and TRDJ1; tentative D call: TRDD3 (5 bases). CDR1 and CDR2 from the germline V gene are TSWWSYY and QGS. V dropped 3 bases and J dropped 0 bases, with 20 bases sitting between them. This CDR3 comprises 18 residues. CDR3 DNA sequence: TGTGCTCTTGGGGATCCCCGCCCGGGGGTGTCGTACACCGATAAACTCATCTTT. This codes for CALGDPRPGVSYTDKLIF.

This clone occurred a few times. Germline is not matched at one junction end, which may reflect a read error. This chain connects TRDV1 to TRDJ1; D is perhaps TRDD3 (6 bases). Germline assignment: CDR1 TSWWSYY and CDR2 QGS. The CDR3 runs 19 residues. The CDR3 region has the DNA TGTGCCCTTGGGGAACCGATTGGTCATGGGGGTAGGTACACCGATAAACTCATCTTT. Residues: CALGEPIGHGGRYTDKLIF.

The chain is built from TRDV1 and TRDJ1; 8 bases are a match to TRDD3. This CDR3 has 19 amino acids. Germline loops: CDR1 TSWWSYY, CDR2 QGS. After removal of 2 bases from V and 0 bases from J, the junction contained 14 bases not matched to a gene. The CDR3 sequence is CALGEKDYEELGDTDKLIF. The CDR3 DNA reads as TGTGCTCTTGGGGAAAAGGACTACGAGGAACTGGGGGACACCGATAAACTCATCTTT.

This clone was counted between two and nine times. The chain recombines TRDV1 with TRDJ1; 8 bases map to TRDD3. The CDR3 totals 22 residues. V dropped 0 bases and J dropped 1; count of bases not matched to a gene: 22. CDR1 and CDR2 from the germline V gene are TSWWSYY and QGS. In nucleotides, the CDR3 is TGTGCTCTTGGGGAACTTGGGGCCCTCCGATATACTGGGGGCTCCGTCACCGATAAACTCATCTTT. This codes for CALGELGALRYTGGSVTDKLIF.

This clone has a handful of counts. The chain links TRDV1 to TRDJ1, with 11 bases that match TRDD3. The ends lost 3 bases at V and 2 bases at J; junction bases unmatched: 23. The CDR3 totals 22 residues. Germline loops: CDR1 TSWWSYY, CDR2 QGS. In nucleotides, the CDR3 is TGTGCTCTTGGGGACAACTTCCTACAACCCGCTTTGGGGGATACGTGGACCGATAAACTCATCTTT. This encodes CALGDNFLQPALGDTWTDKLIF.

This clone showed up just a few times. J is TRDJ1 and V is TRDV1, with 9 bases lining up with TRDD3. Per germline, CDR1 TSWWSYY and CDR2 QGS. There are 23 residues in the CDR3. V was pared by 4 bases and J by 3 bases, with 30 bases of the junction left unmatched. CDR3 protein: CALGGFFPTGDTGVPRISDKLIF. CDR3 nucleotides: TGTGCTCTTGGGGGATTTTTTCCTACGGGGGATACTGGGGTACCGAGGATATCCGATAAACTCATCTTT.

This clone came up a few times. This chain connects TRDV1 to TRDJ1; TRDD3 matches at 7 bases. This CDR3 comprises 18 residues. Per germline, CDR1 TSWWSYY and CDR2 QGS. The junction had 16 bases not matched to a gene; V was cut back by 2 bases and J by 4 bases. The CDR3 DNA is TGTGCTCTTGGGGAAGCGTGGGTGGTACTGGGGATCCACGATAAACTCATCTTT. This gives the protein CALGEAWVVLGIHDKLIF.